This paragraph covers one T cell receptor (beta chain) sequence. The data were obtained in a study of cytotoxic CD8 clonotypes in ibrutinib-treated CLL. J gave up 2 bases and V 5 bases, and 10 bases lay outside the gene matches. This CDR3 contains 16 residues. CDR1 is SGHRS, CDR2 YFSETQ, per germline. Libraries were prepared by immunoSEQ multiplex PCR; TCRdb keeps only in-frame clonotypes and omits some of them. The sample has approximately 25,000 clones, 70% to 75% seen once. This chain connects TRBV5-1 to TRBJ2-4; TRBD2 aligns across 7 bases. This TCR was sampled from a human donor with chronic lymphocytic leukemia. Source: PBMCs, taken after 12 months of ibrutinib treatment. CDR3 sequence reads: CASRPTLATSKNIQYF. In DNA form, the CDR3 reads TGCGCCAGCAGGCCCACACTAGCGACCTCCAAAAACATTCAGTACTTC.